This T cell receptor beta chain was observed in a study of blood T cell repertoires in COVID-19. As for the study in general: Samples came from the United States, Italy and Spain, spanning acute and convalescent COVID-19.

The CDR3 runs 15 residues. V lost 6 bases and J lost 9; bases outside the gene matches: 13. Germline V gene sequence: CDR1 MNHEY, CDR2 SMNVEV (reference sequence). TCRdb's copy holds only in-frame clones and misses some; the assay was immunoSEQ multiplex PCR. The sample contains around 200,000 clones, approximately 86% of which appear only once. This chain connects TRBV27 to TRBJ1-5; 8 bases align to TRBD1. The sequence derives from a woman in her 30s who had been exposed to COVID-19. Sequenced material: PBMCs or T cells enriched from blood (not recorded which). The CDR3 region has the DNA TGTGCCAGCAGACCAGCCGGCAGGGGGCCAACGCCCCAGCATTTT. It translates to CASRPAGRGPTPQHF.